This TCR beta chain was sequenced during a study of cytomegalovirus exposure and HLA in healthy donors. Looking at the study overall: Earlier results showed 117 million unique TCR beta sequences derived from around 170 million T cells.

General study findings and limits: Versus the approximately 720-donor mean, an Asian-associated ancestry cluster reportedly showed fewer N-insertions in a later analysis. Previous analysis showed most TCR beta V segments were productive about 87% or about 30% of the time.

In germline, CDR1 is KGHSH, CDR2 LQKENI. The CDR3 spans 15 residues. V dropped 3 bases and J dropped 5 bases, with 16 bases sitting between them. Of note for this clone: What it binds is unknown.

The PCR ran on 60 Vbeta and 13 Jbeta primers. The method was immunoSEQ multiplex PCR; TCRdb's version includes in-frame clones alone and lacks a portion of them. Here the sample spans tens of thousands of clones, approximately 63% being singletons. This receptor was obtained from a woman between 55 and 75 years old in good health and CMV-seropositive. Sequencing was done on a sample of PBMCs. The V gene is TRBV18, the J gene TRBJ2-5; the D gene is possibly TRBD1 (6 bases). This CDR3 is CASSPSDRKQETQYF. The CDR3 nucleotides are TGTGCCAGCTCACCTTCGGACAGAAAGCAGGAGACCCAGTACTTC. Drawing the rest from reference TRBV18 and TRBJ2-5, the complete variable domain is NAGVMQNPRHLVRRRGQEARLRCSPMKGHSHVYWYRQLPEEGLKFMVYLQKENIIDESGMPKERFSAEFPKEGPSILRIQQVVRGDSAAYFCASSPSDRKQETQYFGPGTRLLVL.